A single sample is the source of the 5 T cell receptor beta chains below, sequenced in a study of T cell repertoires in cytomegalovirus infection. TCRdb reanalysed the reads using MiXCR and keeps one entry per CDR3 protein. The sample lists roughly 730,000 distinct CDR3 sequences, roughly a third occurring once. Antigens for these TCRs are unknown. Source: cultured PBMCs, taken from culture after CMV antigen stimulation. Every receptor here comes from a human donor in good health (CMV status not recorded). Some clones in this sample may be carry-over from other donors' samples.

This clonotype has ten or more counts. The chain uses TRBV7-8 and TRBJ2-7; D is ambiguous. This CDR3 is built from 11 residues. The germline V gene encodes CDR1 SGHVS and CDR2 FQNEAQ. Trimming left V 5 bases short and J 5 bases short, with 7 bases between. The DNA for the CDR3 is TGTGCCAGCAGCCCCATCCACGAGCAGTACTTC. Encoded protein: CASSPIHEQYF.

This clonotype was counted a few times. The J gene is TRBJ2-5, the V gene TRBV10-3, with TRBD2 matching over 7 bases. Germline trimming cut 8 bases from V and 3 bases from J; bases unmatched to any gene: 12. Germline V CDR1 and CDR2: ENHRY, SYGVKD. This CDR3 has 15 residues. CDR3 bases: TGTGCCATCTTTGCCACTAGCGTCCCAAAAGAGACCCAGTACTTC. This encodes CAIFATSVPKETQYF.

This clonotype was counted between two and nine times. This chain connects TRBV9 to TRBJ1-3; D remains ambiguous. Trimming left V 0 bases short and J 0 bases short, with 10 bases between. The CDR3 spans 16 residues. Looked up from germline, CDR1 is SGDLS and CDR2 is YYNGEE. CDR3 sequence reads: CASSVGRPISGNTIYF. CDR3 DNA sequence: TGTGCCAGCAGCGTAGGTCGGCCTATCTCTGGAAACACCATATATTTT.

The gene calls are TRBV5-1 and TRBJ2-1; 9 nucleotides match TRBD1. V was pared by 3 bases and J by 3 bases, with 7 bases of the junction left unmatched. The CDR3 extends over 16 amino acids. Germline CDR1 is SGHRS and CDR2 is YFSETQ. This chain's CDR3 is CASSSAGTGRYNEQFF. In DNA form, the CDR3 reads TGCGCCAGCAGCTCTGCCGGGACAGGGCGCTACAATGAGCAGTTCTTC.

This clonotype was seen ten or more times. The chain is built from TRBV7-2 and TRBJ1-2; TRBD1 matches at 7 bases. The V gene end was trimmed by 3 bases and the J gene end by 1 base; junction bases not matched to a gene: 5. Germline lookup yields CDR1 SGHTA and CDR2 FQGNSA. The CDR3 covers 15 residues. Here the CDR3 reads CASSLEGQLNYGYTF. As DNA, the CDR3 is TGTGCCAGCAGCTTGGAGGGACAGCTTAACTATGGCTACACCTTC.